This T cell receptor (beta chain) was sequenced in a study of T cells in Graves' hyperthyroidism and ophthalmopathy. RNA transcripts served as the template for amplifying TCR beta CDR3 regions. Initially, a first-round RT-PCR of the TCR CDR3 employed the HTBI primer set. TCRdb re-analysed the multiplex PCR reads in MiXCR, keeping a single row per CDR3 protein. This sample yields 370,000 or so distinct CDR3 sequences, of which about 14% are seen a single time; around 20% belongs to the top ten. Study findings and constraints: Before onset, ophthalmopathy was predicted by the model a median approximately 6.7 months earlier.

The hyperthyroidism was newly diagnosed and had lasted under 2 months; the patients were aged 18 to 65. The source of the PBMCs was approximately 9.5 ml of fresh peripheral blood. This clonotype was counted at least ten times. Its antigen is unidentified. Source material: blood. This TCR came from a man aged 25-40 years with Graves' hyperthyroidism that later progressed to Graves' ophthalmopathy.

CDR3 coding DNA: TGTGCCAGCAGCCTAGGGGGTGGGTTCCAAGAGACCCAGTACTTC. This encodes CASSLGGGFQETQYF. V gene TRBV7-2 combines with J gene TRBJ2-5; tentatively, D is TRBD1 (6 bases). The germline V gene encodes CDR1 SGHTA and CDR2 FQGNSA. This CDR3 contains 15 residues. V was shortened by 5 bases and J by 1 base, with 14 bases between the two germline ends.